Below, 20 T cell receptor beta chains from the same sample are listed, as sequenced in a study of T cell responses to AZD1222 COVID-19 vaccine. Only in-frame clones appear in the TCRdb table, and some are missing; sequencing was by immunoSEQ multiplex PCR. This table has 160,000 or so clones, under 95% appearing once. The specimen was peripheral blood, collected on day 0 of MenACWY control vaccination. The receptor set was obtained from an adult in good health.

The V gene is TRBV5-6, the J gene TRBJ2-7; maybe TRBD1 (6 bases). This CDR3 comprises 14 residues. Germline CDR1 is SGHDT and CDR2 is YYEEEE. V was cut by 7 bases and J by 0 bases, with 14 bases left in between. The CDR3 here is CASSRDIRSYEQYF. CDR3 coding DNA: TGTGCCAGCTCCCGGGACATACGCTCCTACGAGCAGTACTTC.

This chain connects TRBV7-6 to TRBJ2-6; tentatively, D is TRBD1 (6 bases). This CDR3 comprises 21 residues. Germline CDR1 reads SGHVS; CDR2 reads FNYEAQ. V lost 0 bases to trimming and J lost 8 bases, with 29 bases between them. CDR3 nucleotides: TGTGCCAGCAGCTTAGCCCGGGTTTGGGCAGGGGACCTCTATCGGCCCAACGTCCTGACTTTC. It specifies CASSLARVWAGDLYRPNVLTF.

The CDR3 DNA sequence: TGTGCCAGCAGTTGGGGGACTAACTACGAGCAGTACTTC. Translation: CASSWGTNYEQYF. V usage is TRBV27 and J usage is TRBJ2-7; 7 bases line up with TRBD2. Germline CDR1 reads MNHEY; CDR2 reads SMNVEV (reference sequence). Unmatched junction bases numbered 3, after V lost 4 bases and J lost 3 bases. CDR3 length: 13 amino acids.

The chain joins TRBV15 to TRBJ2-5; TRBD1 agrees at 9 bases. Germline lookup yields CDR1 LNHNV and CDR2 YYDKDF (reference sequence). V was pared by 3 bases and J by 0 bases, with 8 bases of the junction left unmatched. The CDR3 is 17 amino acids. The CDR3: CATSSETGGSYQETQYF. Here the CDR3 DNA reads TGTGCCACCAGCAGTGAGACAGGGGGATCGTACCAAGAGACCCAGTACTTC.

This chain uses TRBV14 with TRBJ1-1, with unresolved D. Trimming removed 5 bases from V and 5 bases from J, with 12 bases in between. CDR3 length: 13 residues. Germline V lookup: CDR1 SGHDN, CDR2 FVKESK. The CDR3 loop reads CASSAQELTEAFF. CDR3 DNA: TGTGCCAGCAGCGCCCAGGAACTAACTGAAGCTTTCTTT.

This sequence joins TRBV5-6 and TRBJ1-2; D not resolved. The germline V and J ends were trimmed by 2 bases and 5 bases, with 19 bases remaining between them. The CDR3 is made up of 16 amino acids. The germline CDR1 and CDR2 sequences are SGHDT and YYEEEE. The CDR3, as DNA: TGTGCCAGCAGCTTTAGGACGGCTCGTGAGAGTTATGGCTACACCTTC. It encodes CASSFRTARESYGYTF.

The chain has TRBV19 and TRBJ2-1; 7 nucleotides line up with TRBD1. Germline CDR1 and CDR2: LNHDA and SQIVND (reference sequence). This CDR3 spans 14 amino acids. J was trimmed by 1 base and V by 8 bases; bases with no gene match: 5. This CDR3 reads CASGIQGSYNEQFF. DNA of the CDR3: TGTGCCAGTGGGATACAGGGGTCCTACAATGAGCAGTTCTTC.

This clone was observed once. The rearrangement uses TRBV2 and TRBJ1-5; a weak D match, TRBD1 (6 bases). The germline CDR1 and CDR2 sequences are SNHLY and FYNNEI. There are 13 residues in the CDR3. V lost 4 bases and J lost 7, with 11 bases in between. The CDR3 sequence is CASSARTDQPQHF. The CDR3 DNA reads as TGTGCCAGCAGTGCCCGGACAGACCAGCCCCAGCATTTT.

To note about this clone: Germline and junction disagree at one end, which may indicate a read error. V and J are TRBV10-3 and TRBJ1-1; tentative D call: TRBD1 (6 bases). This CDR3 is 14 amino acids long. Germline V gene sequence: CDR1 ENHRY, CDR2 SYGVKD. In DNA form, the CDR3 reads TGTGCCATCACTGAGGAGGGGGTGGCCACTGAAGCTTTCTTT. Amino acid sequence: CAITEEGVATEAFF.

The rearrangement joins TRBV6-1 to TRBJ1-2; no clear D gene. Germline CDR1 is MNHNS and CDR2 is SASEGT. The CDR3 loop spans 14 amino acids. V was shortened by 0 bases and J by 3 bases, with 8 bases between the two germline ends. The CDR3, as DNA: TGTGCCAGCAGTGAAGCGGAAGGGCACTATGGCTACACCTTC. This translates into CASSEAEGHYGYTF.

The gene calls are TRBV6-5 and TRBJ1-6, with TRBD1 matching over 7 bases. CDR3 length: 15 amino acids. The germline gives CDR1 MNHEY, CDR2 SVGAGI. Losses at the gene ends were 11 bases for V and 6 bases for J; bases not matched to a gene: 13. CDR3 sequence reads: CAAWRGRFLNSPLHF. The CDR3 coding sequence is TGTGCCGCATGGAGGGGGCGATTCCTTAATTCACCCCTCCACTTT.

J is TRBJ1-6 and V is TRBV7-6, with 8 nucleotides matching TRBD1. The CDR3 is 15 residues long. The V segment lost 2 bases and the J segment 6 bases; nucleotides outside the gene matches: 3. Germline assignment: CDR1 SGHVS and CDR2 FNYEAQ. CDR3 DNA: TGTGCCAGCAGCTTACGGACAGGGAGTAATTCACCCCTCCACTTT. As protein: CASSLRTGSNSPLHF.

The chain links TRBV7-2 to TRBJ2-7; weak D call: TRBD2 (5 bases). The CDR3 spans 14 residues. Germline loops: CDR1 SGHTA, CDR2 FQGNSA. Trimming removed 0 bases from V and 6 bases from J, with 12 bases in between. As DNA, the CDR3 is TGTGCCAGCAGCTTAGCGGGAGACGTGAGCGAGCAGTACTTC. Residues: CASSLAGDVSEQYF.

The chain uses TRBV7-8 and TRBJ2-7, with D possibly being TRBD1 or TRBD2 (5 bases each). Looked up from germline, CDR1 is SGHVS and CDR2 is FQNEAQ. Trimming stripped 8 bases from V and 3 bases from J, with 14 bases between. The CDR3 consists of 13 residues. CDR3 DNA: TGTGCCAGCTCTCCCGGGACCCACTACGAGCAGTACTTC. It yields the protein CASSPGTHYEQYF.

Here the CDR3 DNA reads TGTGCCAGTAGTCATAGCGGTGCGAACATTCAGTACTTC. Translation gives CASSHSGANIQYF. The genes are TRBV19 and TRBJ2-4, with D maybe TRBD2 (6 bases). CDR3 size: 13 residues. Trimming cost V 5 bases and J 7 bases, with 12 bases left between them. Germline CDR1 is LNHDA and CDR2 is SQIVND (reference sequence).

The V and J genes are TRBV12-5 and TRBJ2-1; D call uncertain. With 2 bases removed from V and 7 bases from J, the gap between germline ends came to 9 bases. The CDR3 extends over 13 amino acids. From germline, CDR1 is LGHNT and CDR2 FRNRAP. The CDR3 nucleotides are TGTGCTAGTGGTTTGCCCGACCTTAATGAGCAGTTCTTC. It is translated as CASGLPDLNEQFF.

The rearrangement links TRBV24-1 to TRBJ1-4, with TRBD1 matching over 7 bases. The CDR3 has 18 amino acids. CDR1 KGHDR and CDR2 SFDVKD come from the germline V gene. Trimming removed 4 bases from V and 4 bases from J; junction bases left unmatched: 14. The CDR3, as DNA: TGTGCCACCAGTGAATCACCTTCCGGGACAGATTATAATGAAAAACTGTTTTTT. Residues: CATSESPSGTDYNEKLFF.

V gene TRBV2 combines with J gene TRBJ1-5; TRBD1 agrees at 7 bases. The CDR3 is 15 amino acids. Germline V gene sequence: CDR1 SNHLY, CDR2 FYNNEI. V gave up 6 bases and J gave up 5 bases; unmatched junction bases: 10. The CDR3 nucleotides read TGTGCCAGCAGGGCCGACAGGGCCTTCCATCAGCCCCAGCATTTT. It is translated as CASRADRAFHQPQHF.

This chain connects TRBV7-8 to TRBJ2-7, with 11 positions matching TRBD1. The CDR3 loop spans 19 amino acids. Unmatched junction bases numbered 15, after V lost 4 bases and J lost 1 base. Germline V gene sequence: CDR1 SGHVS, CDR2 FQNEAQ. The DNA for the CDR3 is TGTGCCAGCAGCTCTCCGTTGGGACAGGGGGATGGGGGTTCCTACGAGCAGTACTTC. This gives the protein CASSSPLGQGDGGSYEQYF. Complete variable domain (other parts from reference TRBV7-8 and TRBJ2-7): GAGVSQSPRYKVAKRGQDVALRCDPISGHVSLFWYQQALGQGPEFLTYFQNEAQLDKSGLPSDRFFAERPEGSVSTLKIQRTQQEDSAVYLCASSSPLGQGDGGSYEQYFGPGTRLTVT.

The chain carries TRBV5-4 and TRBJ1-1; D is possibly TRBD1 (6 bases). V was clipped by 0 bases and J by 4 bases, with 16 bases between them. Germline CDR1 reads SGHNT; CDR2 reads YYREEE (reference sequence). The CDR3 runs 16 residues. As DNA, the CDR3 is TGTGCCAGCAGCTTGGGGGGCGGGCAGGGGTTCACTGAAGCTTTCTTT. Residues: CASSLGGGQGFTEAFF.